This TCR beta chain was documented in a study of tumor-infiltrating lymphocytes in primary liver carcinoma. Study context: Yields of productive TCRbeta reads ranged from roughly 3.65 to 7.13 million per sample and were similar across tissue types. General observations from the study: The difference in top-250-clone fraction between tumors and blood was significant, favoring tumors (p = 0.039).

Germline V gene sequence: CDR1 MDHEN, CDR2 SYDVKM. The CDR3 is 12 amino acids. Comment on this clonotype: Its specificity is unknown. At one boundary the junction diverges from the germline segment, which might be a read error.

The template, 500 ng total RNA, yielded TCR beta cDNA made with a constant-region primer. It was through three nested multiplex PCR rounds of slightly modified ARM-PCR that TCR beta libraries arose. Rounds one and two of PCR, each of roughly 10 cycles, were primed with TRBV1-TRBV30 forward primers and a C-beta reverse primer. Each CDR3 protein is one row after TCRdb ran MiXCR on the multiplex PCR reads. This repertoire shows 110,000 or so distinct CDR3 sequences, approximately 80% found once; its top ten account for 15% to 25%. Between about 18 and 33 mg of unsorted bulk tissue served as the source from which RNA and DNA were co-extracted.

This sequence originates from a man in his forties with primary liver carcinoma and hepatitis B virus infection. This chain links TRBV28 with TRBJ1-5; no definite D call. The sample consisted of liver tumor tissue from sampling region 3. Described subset: tumor region T3, left-lateral pole. CDR3 sequence reads: CTSQIRGQPQHF. The CDR3 coding sequence is TGTACCAGTCAGATTAGAGGTCAGCCCCAGCATTTT.